This TCR beta chain was documented in a study of human T cells and chemical hapten exposure. Documented time point: healthy volunteer bleed at 2 weeks. Whole blood that had not been fractionated was the source of extracted total RNA. Trimming at V came to 0 bases and at J to 2 bases, leaving 2 bases not matched to a gene. CDR3 length: 17 amino acids. Germline-derived CDR1 and CDR2 are SEHNR and FQNEAQ (reference sequence). TCRdb ran MiXCR on the RACE reads and lists one entry per CDR3 protein. The sample records tens of thousands of distinct CDR3 sequences, 8.5% to 9% being singletons. The specimen was whole blood. The TCR originated in a female donor in good health. Some clones in this sample may be carry-over from other donors' samples. This chain links TRBV7-9 with TRBJ2-3; 13 bases match TRBD2. The CDR3: CASSLAGTSGTTDTQYF. CDR3 coding DNA: TGTGCCAGCAGCTTAGCCGGGACTAGCGGGACCACAGATACGCAGTATTTT.